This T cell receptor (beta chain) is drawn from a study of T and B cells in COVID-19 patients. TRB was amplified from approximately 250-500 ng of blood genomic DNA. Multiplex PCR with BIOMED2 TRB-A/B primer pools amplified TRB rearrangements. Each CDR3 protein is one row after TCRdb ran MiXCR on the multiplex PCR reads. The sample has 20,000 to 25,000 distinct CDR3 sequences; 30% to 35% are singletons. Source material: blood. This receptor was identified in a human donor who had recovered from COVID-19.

The DNA of the CDR3 is TGTGCCAGCACCAAGAGGGTCGCCCCTGGTACTGAAGCTTTCTTT. This translates into CASTKRVAPGTEAFF. The chain uses TRBV7-9 and TRBJ1-1; D is ambiguous. V was shortened by 7 bases and J by 5 bases, with 20 bases between the two germline ends. The CDR3 consists of 15 residues. Germline V gene sequence: CDR1 SEHNR, CDR2 FQNEAQ (reference sequence).